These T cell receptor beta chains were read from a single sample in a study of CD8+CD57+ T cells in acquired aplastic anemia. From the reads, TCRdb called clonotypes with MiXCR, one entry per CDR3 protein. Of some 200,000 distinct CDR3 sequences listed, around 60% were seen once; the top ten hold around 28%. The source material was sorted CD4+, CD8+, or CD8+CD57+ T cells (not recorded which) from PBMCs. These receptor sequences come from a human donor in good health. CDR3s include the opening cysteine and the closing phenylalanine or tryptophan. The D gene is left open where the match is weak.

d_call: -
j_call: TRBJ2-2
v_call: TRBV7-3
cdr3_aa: CASSLTLGNGELFF

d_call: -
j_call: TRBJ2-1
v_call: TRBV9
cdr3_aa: CASNGRDRVDEQFF

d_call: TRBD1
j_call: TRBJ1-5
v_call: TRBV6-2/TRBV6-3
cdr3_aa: CASSLGTASQPQHF

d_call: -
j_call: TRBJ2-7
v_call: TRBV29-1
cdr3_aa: CSVETKGVEQYF

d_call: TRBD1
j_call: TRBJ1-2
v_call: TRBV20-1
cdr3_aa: CSARGQFHNYGYTF

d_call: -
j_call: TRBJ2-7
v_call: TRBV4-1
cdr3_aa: CASSLSGERSYEQYF

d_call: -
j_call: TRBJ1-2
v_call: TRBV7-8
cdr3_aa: CASSPTGQFYGYTF

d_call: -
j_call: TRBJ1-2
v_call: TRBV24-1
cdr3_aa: CATSDRTSNGYGYTF

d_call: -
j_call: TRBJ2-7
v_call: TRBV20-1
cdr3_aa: CSATPLYEQYF

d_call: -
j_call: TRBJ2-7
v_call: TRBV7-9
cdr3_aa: CASSRLIDYEQYF

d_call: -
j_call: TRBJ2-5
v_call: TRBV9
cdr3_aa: CASSLPVPLYRDKQETQYF

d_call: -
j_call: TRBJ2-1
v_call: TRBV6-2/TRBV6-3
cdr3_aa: CASSAPQQGSYNEQFF

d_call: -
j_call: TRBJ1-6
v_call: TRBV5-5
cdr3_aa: CASSQEVGGGSETLHF

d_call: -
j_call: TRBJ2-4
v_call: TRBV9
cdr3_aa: CANSVGRTMDIQYF

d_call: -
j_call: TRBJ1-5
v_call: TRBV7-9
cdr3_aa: CASSLHGSPQHF

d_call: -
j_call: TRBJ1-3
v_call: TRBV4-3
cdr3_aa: CASSQDRRGFAGNTIYF

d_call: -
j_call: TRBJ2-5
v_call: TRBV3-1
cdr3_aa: CASSQDIRNTQYF

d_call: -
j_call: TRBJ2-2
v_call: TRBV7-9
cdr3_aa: CASSPPGCANTGELFF

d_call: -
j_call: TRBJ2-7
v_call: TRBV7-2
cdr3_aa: CASSRDPGGRGDEQYF

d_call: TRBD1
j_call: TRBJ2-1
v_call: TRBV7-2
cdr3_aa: CASSYGQDYNEQFF

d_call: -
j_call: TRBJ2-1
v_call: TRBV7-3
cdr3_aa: CASSEQSSYNEQFF

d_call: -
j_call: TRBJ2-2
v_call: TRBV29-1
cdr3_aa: CSVEDAGVTGELFF

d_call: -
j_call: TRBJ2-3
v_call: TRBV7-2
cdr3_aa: CASSLVALGGGPDTQYF

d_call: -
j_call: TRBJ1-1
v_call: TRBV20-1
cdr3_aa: CSAPEAFF

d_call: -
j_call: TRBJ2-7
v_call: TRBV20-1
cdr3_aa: CSASQQGTEQYF

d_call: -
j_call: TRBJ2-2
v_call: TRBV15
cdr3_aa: CATSRDLGGELFF

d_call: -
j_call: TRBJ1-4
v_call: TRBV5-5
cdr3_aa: CASSLILGGNEKLFF

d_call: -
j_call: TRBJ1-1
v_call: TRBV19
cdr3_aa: CASQGWTEAFF

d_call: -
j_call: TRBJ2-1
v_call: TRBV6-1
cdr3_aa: CASSEYRRDEEQFF

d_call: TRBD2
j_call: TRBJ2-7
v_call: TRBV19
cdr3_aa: CASALSGGGFYEQYF

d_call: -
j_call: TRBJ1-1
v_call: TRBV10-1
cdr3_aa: CASSESWGNTEAFF

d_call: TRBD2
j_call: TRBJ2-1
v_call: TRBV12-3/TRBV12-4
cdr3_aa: CASSLGGGPTFEQFF

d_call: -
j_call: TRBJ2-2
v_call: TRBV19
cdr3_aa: CASSTPKYRDPTSSGELFF

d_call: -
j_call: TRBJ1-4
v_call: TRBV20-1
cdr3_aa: CSASTRTNNEKLFF

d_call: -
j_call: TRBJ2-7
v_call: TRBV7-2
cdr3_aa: CASSLELGLQYF

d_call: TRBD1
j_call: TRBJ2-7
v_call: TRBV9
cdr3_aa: CASSEGKGQGSYEQYF